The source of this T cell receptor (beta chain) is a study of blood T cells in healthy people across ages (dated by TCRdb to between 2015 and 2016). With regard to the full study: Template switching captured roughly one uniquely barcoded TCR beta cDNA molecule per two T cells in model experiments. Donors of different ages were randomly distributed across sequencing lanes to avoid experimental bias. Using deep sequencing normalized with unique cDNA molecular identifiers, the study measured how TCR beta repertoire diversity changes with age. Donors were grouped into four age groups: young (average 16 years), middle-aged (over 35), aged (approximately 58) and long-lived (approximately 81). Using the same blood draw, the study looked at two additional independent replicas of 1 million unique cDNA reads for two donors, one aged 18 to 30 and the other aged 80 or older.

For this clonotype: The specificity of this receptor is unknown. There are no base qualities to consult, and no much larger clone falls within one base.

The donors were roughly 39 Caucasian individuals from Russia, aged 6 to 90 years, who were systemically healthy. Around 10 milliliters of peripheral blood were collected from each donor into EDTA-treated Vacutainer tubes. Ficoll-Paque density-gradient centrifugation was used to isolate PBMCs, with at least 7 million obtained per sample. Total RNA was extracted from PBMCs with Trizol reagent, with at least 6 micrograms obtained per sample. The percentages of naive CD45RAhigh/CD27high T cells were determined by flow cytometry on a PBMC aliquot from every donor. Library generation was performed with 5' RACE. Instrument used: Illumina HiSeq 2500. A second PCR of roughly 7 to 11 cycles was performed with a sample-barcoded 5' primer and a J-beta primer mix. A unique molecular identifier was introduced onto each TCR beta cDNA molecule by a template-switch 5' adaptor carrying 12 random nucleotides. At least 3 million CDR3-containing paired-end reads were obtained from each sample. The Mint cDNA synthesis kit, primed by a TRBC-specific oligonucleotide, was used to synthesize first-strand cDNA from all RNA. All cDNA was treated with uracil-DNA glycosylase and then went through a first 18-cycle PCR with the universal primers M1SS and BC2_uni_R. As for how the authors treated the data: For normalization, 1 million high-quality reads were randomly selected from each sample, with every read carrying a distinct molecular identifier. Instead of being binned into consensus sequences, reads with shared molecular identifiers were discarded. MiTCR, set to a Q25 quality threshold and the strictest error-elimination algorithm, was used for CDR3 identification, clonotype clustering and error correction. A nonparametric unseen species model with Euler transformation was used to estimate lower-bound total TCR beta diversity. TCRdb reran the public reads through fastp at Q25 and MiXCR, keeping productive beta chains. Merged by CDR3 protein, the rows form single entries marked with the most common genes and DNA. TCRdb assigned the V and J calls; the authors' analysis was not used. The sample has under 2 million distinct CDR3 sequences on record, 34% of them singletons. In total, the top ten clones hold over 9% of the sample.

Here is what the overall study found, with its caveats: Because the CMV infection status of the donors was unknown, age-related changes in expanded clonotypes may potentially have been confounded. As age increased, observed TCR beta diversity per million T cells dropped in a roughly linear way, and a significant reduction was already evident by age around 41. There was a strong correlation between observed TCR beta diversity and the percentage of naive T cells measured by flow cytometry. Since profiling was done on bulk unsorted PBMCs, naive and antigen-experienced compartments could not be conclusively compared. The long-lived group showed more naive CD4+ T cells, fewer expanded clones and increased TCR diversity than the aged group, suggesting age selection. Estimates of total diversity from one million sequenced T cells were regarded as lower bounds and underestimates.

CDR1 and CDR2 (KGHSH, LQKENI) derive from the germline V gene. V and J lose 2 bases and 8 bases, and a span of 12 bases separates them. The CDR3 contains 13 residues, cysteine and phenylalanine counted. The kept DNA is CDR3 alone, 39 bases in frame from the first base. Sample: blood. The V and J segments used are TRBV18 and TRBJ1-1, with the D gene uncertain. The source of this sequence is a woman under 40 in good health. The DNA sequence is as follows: TGTGCCAGCTCACCATCGGATACCCAGGAAGCTTTCTTT. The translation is CASSPSDTQEAFF.